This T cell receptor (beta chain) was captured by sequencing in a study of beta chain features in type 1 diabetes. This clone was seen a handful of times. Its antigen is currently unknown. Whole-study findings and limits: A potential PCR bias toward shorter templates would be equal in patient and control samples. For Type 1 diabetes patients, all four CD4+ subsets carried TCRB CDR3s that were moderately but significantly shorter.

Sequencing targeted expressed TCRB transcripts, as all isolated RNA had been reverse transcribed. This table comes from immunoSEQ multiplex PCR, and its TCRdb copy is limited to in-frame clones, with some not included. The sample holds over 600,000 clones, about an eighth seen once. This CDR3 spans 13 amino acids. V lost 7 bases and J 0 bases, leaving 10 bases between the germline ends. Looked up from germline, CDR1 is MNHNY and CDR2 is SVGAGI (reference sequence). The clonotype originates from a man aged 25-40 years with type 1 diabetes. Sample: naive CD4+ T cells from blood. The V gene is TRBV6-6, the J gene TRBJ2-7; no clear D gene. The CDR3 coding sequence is TGTGCCAGCACCCCGAGGTCCTCCTACGAGCAGTACTTC. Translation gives CASTPRSSYEQYF.